One and the same sample provided the 20 T cell receptor beta chains below, sequenced in a study of T cell changes during pregnancy in multiple sclerosis. TCRdb's copy holds only in-frame clones and misses some; the assay was immunoSEQ multiplex PCR. The table lists about 69,000 clones, 80% to 90% of them singletons. This specimen was peripheral blood, taken before pregnancy. The receptors stem from a female donor with multiple sclerosis, enrolled in a pregnancy study.

This clone has just a few counts. V gene TRBV5-1 combines with J gene TRBJ1-1, with 11 bases aligning to TRBD1. CDR1 SGHRS and CDR2 YFSETQ come from the germline V gene. This CDR3 has 15 amino acids. J was trimmed by 4 bases and V by 1 base; bases with no gene match: 3. CDR3 sequence (DNA): TGCGCCAGCAGCTTGCAAGGACAGGGGGCCACTGAAGCTTTCTTT. Translated, it gives CASSLQGQGATEAFF. The entire variable domain, with the rest obtained from reference TRBV5-1 and TRBJ1-1, is as follows: KAGVTQTPRYLIKTRGQQVTLSCSPISGHRSVSWYQQTPGQGLQFLFEYFSETQRNKGNFPGRFSGRQFSNSRSEMNVSTLELGDSALYLCASSLQGQGATEAFFGQGTRLTVV.

The chain employs TRBV19 and TRBJ2-6, with D possibly matching TRBD1 (6 bases). Trimming shortened V by 5 bases and J by 0 bases, and 11 bases separated the two germline ends. Germline loops: CDR1 LNHDA, CDR2 SQIVND (reference sequence). CDR3 length: 16 amino acids. The CDR3 here is CASSPTGRSGANVLTF. CDR3 nucleotides: TGTGCCAGTAGTCCCACAGGGCGCTCTGGGGCCAACGTCCTGACTTTC.

This clone has more than one count but fewer than ten. The genes are TRBV21-1 and TRBJ1-1. TRBV21-1 is flagged as a pseudogene. CDR3 length: 15 residues. This CDR3 reads CASSGSGLRNTEAFF. The CDR3 DNA follows: TGTGCCAGCAGCGGCTCGGGACTCAGGAACACTGAAGCTTTCTTT.

This chain links TRBV29-1 with TRBJ2-2, with a possible D match to TRBD2 (6 bases). This CDR3 is 12 amino acids long. V lost 5 bases and J lost 3, with 7 bases in between. The V gene's germline CDR1 is SQVTM and CDR2 ANQGSEA. This CDR3 reads CSVRRDTGELFF. The CDR3 DNA follows: TGCAGCGTTAGGAGGGACACCGGGGAGCTGTTTTTT.

The gene calls are TRBV7-2 and TRBJ2-2, with D perhaps matching TRBD1 (5 bases). CDR1 and CDR2 (germline): SGHTA, FQGNSA. The germline V and J ends were trimmed by 5 bases and 10 bases, with 17 bases remaining between them. This CDR3 comprises 14 residues. The CDR3 sequence is CASSRYSGKEELFF. The CDR3 DNA reads as TGTGCCAGCAGCCGATATTCAGGGAAGGAGGAGCTGTTTTTT.

The rearrangement uses TRBV7-9 and TRBJ1-1, with D perhaps matching TRBD1 (5 bases). Trimming cost V 11 bases and J 1 base, with 11 bases left between them. This CDR3 has 12 amino acids. The germline CDR1 and CDR2 sequences are SEHNR and FQNEAQ (reference sequence). The DNA of the CDR3 is TGTGCCGTCAGGGCCTGGAACACTGAAGCTTTCTTT. It codes for CAVRAWNTEAFF.

The chain employs TRBV27 and TRBJ1-2; D gene uncertain. Germline values: CDR1 MNHEY, CDR2 SMNVEV (reference sequence). V lost 0 bases, J lost 8 bases, and 10 bases lay in between. The CDR3 loop spans 13 amino acids. The CDR3 loop reads CASSLSPPRGYTF. CDR3 DNA sequence: TGTGCCAGCAGTTTATCGCCCCCTCGGGGCTACACCTTC.

About this clone itself: Because the CDR3's place on the DNA is in doubt, the DNA is left out and the CDR3 is given as listed by TCRdb. The V and J genes are TRBV4-3 and TRBJ1-2; the table's D call, TRBD1, was not checked against the DNA. The germline gives CDR1 LGHNA, CDR2 YSLEER. The CDR3 adds up to 15 amino acids, both ends counted. CDR3 in amino acids: CASSQVLRAGHGYTF.

V is TRBV10-2 and J is TRBJ2-5, with 12 nucleotides matching TRBD1. In germline, CDR1 is WSHSY, CDR2 SAAADI. The ends lost 6 bases at V and 4 bases at J; junction bases unmatched: 6. The CDR3 covers 15 residues. This chain's CDR3 is CASSSGQGAGETQYF. DNA of the CDR3: TGCGCCAGCAGCTCGGGACAGGGGGCCGGAGAGACCCAGTACTTC.

The chain carries TRBV18 and TRBJ1-3; perhaps TRBD1 as D (6 bases). Germline V gene lookup returns CDR1 KGHSH and CDR2 LQKENI. The CDR3 loop spans 16 amino acids. Trimming shortened V by 3 bases and J by 0 bases, and 12 bases separated the two germline ends. The CDR3 nucleotides are TGTGCCAGCTCACCCGCTCTAGGGGGCTCTGGAAACACCATATATTTT. Translated: CASSPALGGSGNTIYF.

CDR3 protein: CASSQGQGYTQPQHF. In DNA, the CDR3 is TGTGCCAGCAGCCAAGGACAGGGGTACACTCAGCCCCAGCATTTT. The rearrangement uses TRBV4-2 and TRBJ1-5; TRBD1 matches at 8 bases. The germline V gene encodes CDR1 LGHNA and CDR2 YNFKEQ. V lost 1 base, J lost 6 bases, and 5 bases stayed unmatched. The CDR3 is 15 amino acids.

This clone was observed once. The rearrangement uses TRBV19 and TRBJ2-3, with 7 bases fitting TRBD2. The CDR3 is made up of 16 amino acids. Trimming took 5 bases from V and 4 from J; bases not matched to a gene: 12. CDR1 and CDR2 from the germline V gene are LNHDA and SQIVND (reference sequence). The CDR3 DNA follows: TGTGCCAGTAGTCCCCAGGGCGGGAGCATCCCAGATACGCAGTATTTT. Its translation: CASSPQGGSIPDTQYF.

The chain combines TRBV5-6 with TRBJ2-7; a weak D match, TRBD1 (6 bases). Germline-derived CDR1 and CDR2 are SGHDT and YYEEEE. V gave up 4 bases and J gave up 7 bases, with 21 bases separating them. The CDR3 is 15 amino acids. CDR3 DNA: TGTGCCAGCAGCACGGACAGACAGGACGCACAGGAGCAGTACTTC. Translating it yields CASSTDRQDAQEQYF. Full variable domain (missing parts from reference TRBV5-6 and TRBJ2-7): DAGVTQSPTHLIKTRGQQVTLRCSPKSGHDTVSWYQQALGQGPQFIFQYYEEEERQRGNFPDRFSGHQFPNYSSELNVNALLLGDSALYLCASSTDRQDAQEQYFGPGTRLTVT.

This clone has only a few counts. This rearrangement joins TRBV4-2 to TRBJ1-1; the D gene is possibly TRBD1 (6 bases). The CDR3 runs to 16 residues. The ends were cut back, 6 bases at V and 4 bases at J, with 21 bases in the middle. Per germline, CDR1 LGHNA and CDR2 YNFKEQ. Here the CDR3 reads CASSFEQGSAGTEAFF. The CDR3 region has the DNA TGTGCCAGCAGTTTCGAACAGGGCTCCGCGGGCACTGAAGCTTTCTTT.

The chain joins TRBV6-5 to TRBJ2-7; D uncertain. The V gene's germline CDR1 is MNHEY and CDR2 SVGAGI. This CDR3 spans 15 amino acids. Trimming cost V 5 bases and J 0 bases, with 14 bases left between them. CDR3 amino acids: CASSRMTGGSYEQYF. DNA of the CDR3: TGTGCCAGCAGTCGGATGACTGGCGGCTCCTACGAGCAGTACTTC.

The chain combines TRBV2 with TRBJ1-2; perhaps TRBD1 as D (6 bases). This CDR3 comprises 14 residues. In germline, CDR1 is SNHLY, CDR2 FYNNEI. V dropped 10 bases and J dropped 6 bases, with 21 bases sitting between them. CDR3 DNA sequence: TGTGCCACCCAAAAAAGGACAGATCCAAATGGCTACACCTTC. Protein product: CATQKRTDPNGYTF.

The CDR3 sequence is CASRETSGPSYEQYF. CDR3 bases: TGTGCCAGCAGGGAAACTAGCGGACCTTCCTACGAGCAGTACTTC. This chain uses TRBV7-8 with TRBJ2-7, with TRBD2 identical over 8 bases. Germline CDR1 is SGHVS and CDR2 is FQNEAQ. The V and J ends lost 6 bases and 1 base, in that order; junction bases with no gene match: 8. This CDR3 spans 15 amino acids.

The chain couples TRBV7-9 to TRBJ1-4; 7 bases fit TRBD1. V was clipped by 4 bases and J by 7 bases; unmatched bases: 9. The CDR3 is made up of 15 amino acids. Looked up from germline, CDR1 is SEHNR and CDR2 is FQNEAQ (reference sequence). This chain's CDR3 is CASSSSQGRVEKLFF. In DNA, the CDR3 is TGTGCCAGCAGCTCCTCACAGGGGCGGGTTGAAAAACTGTTTTTT.

The chain has TRBV2 and TRBJ2-7; 8 nucleotides agree with TRBD1. Germline V gene lookup returns CDR1 SNHLY and CDR2 FYNNEI. This CDR3 contains 14 residues. With 10 bases clipped from V and 1 base from J, the junction kept 9 bases outside the gene matches. The CDR3 loop reads CATSGQGLSYEQYF. DNA of the CDR3: TGTGCCACCTCAGGACAGGGCCTTTCCTACGAGCAGTACTTC. Based on the CDR3 plus reference TRBV2 and TRBJ2-7, the full variable domain is EPEVTQTPSHQVTQMGQEVILRCVPISNHLYFYWYRQILGQKVEFLVSFYNNEISEKSEIFDDQFSVERPDGSNFTLKIRSTKLEDSAMYFCATSGQGLSYEQYFGPGTRLTVT.

This clone was found once. This chain links TRBV19 with TRBJ2-1, with 12 bases lining up with TRBD2. Germline V gene lookup returns CDR1 LNHDA and CDR2 SQIVND (reference sequence). V gave up 4 bases and J gave up 0 bases; unmatched junction bases: 7. The CDR3 runs 18 residues. In DNA form, the CDR3 reads TGTGCCAGTAGTAGGGGACTAGCGGGCGGGAGCTCCTACAATGAGCAGTTCTTC. Translated: CASSRGLAGGSSYNEQFF.